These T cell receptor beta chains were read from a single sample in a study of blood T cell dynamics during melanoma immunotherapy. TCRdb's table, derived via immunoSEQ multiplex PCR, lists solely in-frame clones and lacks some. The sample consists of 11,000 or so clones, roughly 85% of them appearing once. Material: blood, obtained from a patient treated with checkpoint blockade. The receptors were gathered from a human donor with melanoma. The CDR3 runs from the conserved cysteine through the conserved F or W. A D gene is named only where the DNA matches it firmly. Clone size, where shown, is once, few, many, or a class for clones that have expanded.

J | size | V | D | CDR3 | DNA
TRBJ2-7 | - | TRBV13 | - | CASSRLGASSYEQYF | TGTGCCAGCAGCCGCCTAGGGGCGAGCTCCTACGAGCAGTACTTC
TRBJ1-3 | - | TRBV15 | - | CATSRDQGASGNTIYF | TGTGCCACCAGCAGAGACCAGGGTGCATCTGGAAACACCATATATTTT
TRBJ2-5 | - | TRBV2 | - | CASSHPVGTETQYF | TGTGCCAGCAGTCACCCCGTGGGGACAGAGACCCAGTACTTC
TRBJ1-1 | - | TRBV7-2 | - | CASSSPGGGEGTEAFF | TGTGCCAGCAGCTCCCCTGGTGGGGGCGAGGGGACTGAAGCTTTCTTT
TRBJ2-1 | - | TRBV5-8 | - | CASSFGFPNEQFF | TGTGCCAGCAGCTTCGGGTTCCCCAATGAGCAGTTCTTC
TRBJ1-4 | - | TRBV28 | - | CASSLEGAGNEKLFF | TGTGCCAGCAGTTTAGAGGGAGCGGGTAATGAAAAACTGTTTTTT
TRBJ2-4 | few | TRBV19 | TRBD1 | CASSDQTGGFENIQYF | TGTGCCAGTAGTGACCAGACAGGGGGTTTCGAAAACATTCAGTACTTC
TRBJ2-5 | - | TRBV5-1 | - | CASKVVGETQYF | TGCGCCAGCAAGGTGGTTGGCGAGACCCAGTACTTC
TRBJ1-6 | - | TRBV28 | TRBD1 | CASSQTGGTYNSPLHF | TGTGCCAGCAGTCAGACAGGGGGCACCTATAATTCACCCCTCCACTTT
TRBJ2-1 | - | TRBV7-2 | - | CASSLTHGYYNEQFF | TGTGCCAGCAGTTTGACGCACGGTTATTACAATGAGCAGTTCTTC
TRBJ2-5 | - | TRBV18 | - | CASSPPVRIETQYF | TGTGCCAGCTCACCACCGGTCCGAATCGAGACCCAGTACTTC
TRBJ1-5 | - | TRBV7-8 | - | CASSPDSGQPQHF | TGTGCCAGCAGCCCGGACAGTGGTCAGCCCCAGCATTTT
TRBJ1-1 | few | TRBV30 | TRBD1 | CAWMSTGMNTEAFF | TGTGCCTGGATGTCGACAGGGATGAACACTGAAGCTTTCTTT
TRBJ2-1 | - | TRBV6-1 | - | CASNLIEGAEQFF | TGTGCCAGCAACCTCATTGAGGGAGCTGAGCAGTTCTTC
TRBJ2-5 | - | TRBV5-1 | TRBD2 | CASRKSGGYQETQYF | TGCGCCAGCAGGAAAAGCGGGGGGTACCAAGAGACCCAGTACTTC
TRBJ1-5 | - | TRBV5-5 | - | CASSLGPPNQPQHF | TGTGCCAGCAGCTTGGGACCGCCCAATCAGCCCCAGCATTTT
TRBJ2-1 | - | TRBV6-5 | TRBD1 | CASSSDRGQNNEQFF | TGTGCCAGCAGTTCTGACAGGGGGCAAAACAATGAGCAGTTCTTC
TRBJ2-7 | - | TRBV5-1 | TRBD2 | CASSLTSGAPYEQYF | TGCGCCAGCAGCTTGACAAGCGGGGCTCCCTACGAGCAGTACTTC
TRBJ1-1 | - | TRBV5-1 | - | CASSLGAYTENTEAFF | TGCGCCAGCAGCTTGGGGGCCTATACAGAGAACACTGAAGCTTTCTTT
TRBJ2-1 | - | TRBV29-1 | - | CSVLDRSSYNEQFF | TGCAGCGTTTTAGACAGGAGCTCCTACAATGAGCAGTTCTTC
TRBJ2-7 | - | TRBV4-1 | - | CASSQGGGSSYEQYF | TGCGCCAGCAGCCAAGGTGGGGGCTCGAGCTACGAGCAGTACTTC
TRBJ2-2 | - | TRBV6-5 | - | CASSYSPRTGELFF | TGTGCCAGCAGTTACTCTCCGAGGACCGGGGAGCTGTTTTTT
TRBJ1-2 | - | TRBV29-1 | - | CSVDSGLEGYTF | TGCAGCGTTGATTCCGGGCTCGAGGGCTACACCTTC
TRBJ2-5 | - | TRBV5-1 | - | CASSLDSLGGAETQYF | TGCGCCAGCAGCTTGGACAGCCTAGGAGGAGCAGAGACCCAGTACTTC
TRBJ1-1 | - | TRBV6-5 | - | CASSYSRANTEAFF | TGTGCCAGCAGTTACTCGAGGGCCAACACTGAAGCTTTCTTT
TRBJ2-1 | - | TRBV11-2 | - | CASSLMQGSYNEQFF | TGTGCCAGCAGCTTAATGCAGGGGTCCTACAATGAGCAGTTCTTC
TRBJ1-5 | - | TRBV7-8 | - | CASSQRDDQPQHF | TGTGCCAGCAGCCAAAGGGACGATCAGCCCCAGCATTTT
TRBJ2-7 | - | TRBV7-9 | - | CASSARTNYEQYF | TGTGCCAGCAGCGCGCGGACAAACTACGAGCAGTACTTC
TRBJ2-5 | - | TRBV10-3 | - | CAISDGKKETQYF | TGTGCCATCAGTGATGGCAAAAAAGAGACCCAGTACTTC
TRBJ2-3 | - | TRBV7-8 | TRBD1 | CASSLVAGGIGDTQYF | TGTGCCAGCAGCTTAGTTGCAGGGGGAATAGGAGATACGCAGTATTTT
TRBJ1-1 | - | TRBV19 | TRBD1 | CASSIGRGRTEAFF | TGTGCCAGTAGTATAGGGAGGGGGCGCACTGAAGCTTTCTTT
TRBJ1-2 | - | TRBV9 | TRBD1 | CASSDDRGRLNYGYTF | TGTGCCAGCAGTGACGACAGGGGGCGCTTGAACTATGGCTACACCTTC
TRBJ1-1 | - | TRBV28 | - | CASSPQMNTEAFF | TGTGCCAGCAGTCCACAAATGAACACTGAAGCTTTCTTT